A single T cell receptor (beta chain) is shown here with its context. This entry belongs to a study of patients and donors after allogeneic stem cell transplantation. In TCRdb, the RT-PCR reads were re-called with MiXCR into one record per CDR3 protein. The sample records some 150,000 distinct CDR3 sequences, 30% to 45% being singletons. The clonotype originates from a human donor who was either an allogeneic HSCT recipient or a stem cell or donor lymphocyte infusion donor (not recorded which). It is not recorded whose cells these are; they may come from a transplant donor. Source material: blood, either unsorted or a sorted T cell fraction (not recorded which).

The CDR3 nucleotides are TGTGCCATCAGTGAGTGGCAGGGATTTGATCAGCCCCAGCATTTT. This translates into CAISEWQGFDQPQHF. This chain joins TRBV10-3 and TRBJ1-5; D might be TRBD1 (5 bases). V lost 1 base to trimming and J lost 5 bases, with 12 bases between them. Germline V gene data show CDR1 as ENHRY and CDR2 as SYGVKD. This CDR3 comprises 15 residues.